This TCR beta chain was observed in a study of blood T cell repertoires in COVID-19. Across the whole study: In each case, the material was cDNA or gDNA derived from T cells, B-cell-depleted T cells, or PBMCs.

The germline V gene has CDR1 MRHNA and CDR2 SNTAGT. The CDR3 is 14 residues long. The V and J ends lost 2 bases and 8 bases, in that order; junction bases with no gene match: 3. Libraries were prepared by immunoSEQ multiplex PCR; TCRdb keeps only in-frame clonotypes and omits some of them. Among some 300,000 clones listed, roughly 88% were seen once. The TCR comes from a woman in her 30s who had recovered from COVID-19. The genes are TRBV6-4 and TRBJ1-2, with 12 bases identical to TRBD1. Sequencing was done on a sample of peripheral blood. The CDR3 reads CASSDGTGGSGYTF. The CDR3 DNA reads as TGTGCCAGCAGTGACGGGACAGGGGGCTCCGGCTACACCTTC.